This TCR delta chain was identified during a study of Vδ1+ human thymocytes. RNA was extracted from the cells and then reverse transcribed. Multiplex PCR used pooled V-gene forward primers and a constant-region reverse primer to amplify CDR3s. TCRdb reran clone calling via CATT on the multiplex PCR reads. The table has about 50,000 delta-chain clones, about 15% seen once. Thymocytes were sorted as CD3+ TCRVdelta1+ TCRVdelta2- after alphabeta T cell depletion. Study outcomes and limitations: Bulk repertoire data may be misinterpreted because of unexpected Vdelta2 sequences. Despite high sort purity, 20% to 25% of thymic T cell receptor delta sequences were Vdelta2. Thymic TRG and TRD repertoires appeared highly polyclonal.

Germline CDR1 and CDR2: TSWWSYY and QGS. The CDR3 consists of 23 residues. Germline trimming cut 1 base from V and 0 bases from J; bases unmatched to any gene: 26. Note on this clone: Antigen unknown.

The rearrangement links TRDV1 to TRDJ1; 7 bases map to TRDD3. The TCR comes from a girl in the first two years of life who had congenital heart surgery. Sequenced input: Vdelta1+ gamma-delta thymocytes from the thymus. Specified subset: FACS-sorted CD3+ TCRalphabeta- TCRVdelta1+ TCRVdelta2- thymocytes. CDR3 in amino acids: CALGEPQTYALWTGDGYTDKLIF. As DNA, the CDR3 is TGTGCTCTTGGGGAACCTCAGACCTACGCCCTATGGACTGGGGATGGGTACACCGATAAACTCATCTTT.